This TCR beta chain was captured by sequencing in a study of preoperative IRX-2 immunotherapy in early breast cancer. The data were produced by immunoSEQ multiplex PCR, yet TCRdb's version contains in-frame clones alone and is incomplete. The repertoire holds about 24,000 clones, with about 90% as singletons. Treatment of the sample: preoperative locoregional IRX-2 cytokine immunotherapy. Preoperative locoregional IRX-2 cytokine immunotherapy was tested in the phase Ib source study. CDR3 length equals 16 residues. Per germline, CDR1 SQVTM and CDR2 ANQGSEA. The J segment lost 7 bases and the V segment lost 5 bases, leaving 11 bases of the junction unmatched.

The TCR comes from a human donor with breast cancer. The rearrangement joins TRBV29-1 to TRBJ2-2; TRBD2 agrees at 12 bases. Sample: tumor tissue, taken after IRX-2 immunotherapy. CDR3 bases: TGCAGCGTTCGAGGCCCTAGCGGGGGGGATGGCGGGGAGCTGTTTTTT. Protein sequence: CSVRGPSGGDGGELFF.